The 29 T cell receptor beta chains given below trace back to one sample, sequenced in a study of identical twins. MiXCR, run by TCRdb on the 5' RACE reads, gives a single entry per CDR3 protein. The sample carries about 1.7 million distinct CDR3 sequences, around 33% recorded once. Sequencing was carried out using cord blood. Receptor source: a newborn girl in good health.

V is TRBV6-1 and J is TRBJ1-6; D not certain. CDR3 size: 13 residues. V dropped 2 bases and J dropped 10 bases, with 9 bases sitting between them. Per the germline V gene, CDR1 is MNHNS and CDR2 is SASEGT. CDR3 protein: CASSEYGQSPLHF. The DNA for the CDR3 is TGTGCCAGCAGTGAATATGGGCAGTCACCCCTCCACTTT.

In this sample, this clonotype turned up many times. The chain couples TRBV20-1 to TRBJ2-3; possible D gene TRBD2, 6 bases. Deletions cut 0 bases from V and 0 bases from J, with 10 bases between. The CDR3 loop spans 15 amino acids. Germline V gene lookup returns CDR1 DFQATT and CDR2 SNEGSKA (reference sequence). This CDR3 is CSARDSSGSTDTQYF. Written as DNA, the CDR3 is TGCAGTGCTAGAGATTCGAGCGGGAGCACAGATACGCAGTATTTT.

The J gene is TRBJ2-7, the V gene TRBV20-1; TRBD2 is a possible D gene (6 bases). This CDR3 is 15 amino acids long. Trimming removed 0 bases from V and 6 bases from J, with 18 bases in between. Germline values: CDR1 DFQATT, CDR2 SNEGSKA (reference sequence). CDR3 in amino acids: CSARDGSGLPCEQYF. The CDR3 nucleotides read TGCAGTGCTAGAGATGGGAGCGGGTTACCCTGCGAGCAGTACTTC.

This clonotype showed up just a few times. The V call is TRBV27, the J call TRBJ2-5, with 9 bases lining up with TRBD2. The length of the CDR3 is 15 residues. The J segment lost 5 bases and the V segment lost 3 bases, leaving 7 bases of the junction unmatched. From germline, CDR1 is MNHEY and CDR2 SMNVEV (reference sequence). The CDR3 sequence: CASSFSGRRGETQYF. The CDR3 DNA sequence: TGTGCCAGCAGTTTTAGCGGGAGAAGGGGTGAGACCCAGTACTTC.

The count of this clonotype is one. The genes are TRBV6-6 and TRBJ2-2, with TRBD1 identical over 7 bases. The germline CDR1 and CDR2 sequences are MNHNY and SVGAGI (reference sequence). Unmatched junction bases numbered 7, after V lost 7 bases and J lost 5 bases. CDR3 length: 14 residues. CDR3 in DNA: TGTGCCAGCAAACTGACAGGGCAAACCGGGGAGCTGTTTTTT. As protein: CASKLTGQTGELFF.

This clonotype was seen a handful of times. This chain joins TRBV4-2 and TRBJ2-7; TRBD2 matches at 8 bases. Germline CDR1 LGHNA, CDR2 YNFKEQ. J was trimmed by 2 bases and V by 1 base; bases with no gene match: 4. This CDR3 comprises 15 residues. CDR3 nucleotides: TGTGCCAGCAGCCAAGTTGTAGCGGGGACCTACGAGCAGTACTTC. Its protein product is CASSQVVAGTYEQYF.

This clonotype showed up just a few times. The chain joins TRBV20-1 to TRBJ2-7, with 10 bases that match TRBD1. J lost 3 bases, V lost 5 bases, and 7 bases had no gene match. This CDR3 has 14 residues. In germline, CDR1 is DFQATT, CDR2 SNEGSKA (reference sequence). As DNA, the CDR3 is TGCAGTGCTTTTTCCCGGACAGGGGGCTACGAGCAGTACTTC. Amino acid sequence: CSAFSRTGGYEQYF.

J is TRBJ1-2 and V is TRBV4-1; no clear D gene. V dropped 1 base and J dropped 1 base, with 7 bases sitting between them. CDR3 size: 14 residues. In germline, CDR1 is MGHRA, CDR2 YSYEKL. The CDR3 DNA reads TGCGCCAGCAGCCAAGTACAACTTAACTATGGCTACACCTTC. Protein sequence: CASSQVQLNYGYTF.

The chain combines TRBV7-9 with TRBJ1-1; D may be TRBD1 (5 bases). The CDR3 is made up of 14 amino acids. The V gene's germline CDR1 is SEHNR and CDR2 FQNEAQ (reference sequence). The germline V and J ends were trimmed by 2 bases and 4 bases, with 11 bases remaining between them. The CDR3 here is CASSLRPQGTEAFF. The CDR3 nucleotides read TGTGCCAGCAGCTTACGACCTCAGGGCACTGAAGCTTTCTTT.

This CDR3 is CASSSNVYGYTF. Here the CDR3 DNA reads TGTGCCAGCAGTTCTAATGTCTATGGCTACACCTTC. The chain has TRBV27 and TRBJ1-2; D call uncertain. The CDR3 totals 12 residues. Germline lookup yields CDR1 MNHEY and CDR2 SMNVEV (reference sequence). Trimming took 4 bases from V and 4 from J, leaving 7 bases between them.

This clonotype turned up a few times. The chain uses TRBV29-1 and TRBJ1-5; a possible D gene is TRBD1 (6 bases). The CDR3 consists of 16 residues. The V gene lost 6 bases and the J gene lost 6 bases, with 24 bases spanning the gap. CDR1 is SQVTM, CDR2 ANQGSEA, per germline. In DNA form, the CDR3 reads TGCAGCGTGGCAGGCGTTGGGGGGCGAAGTGCTCAGCCCCAGCATTTT. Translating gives CSVAGVGGRSAQPQHF.

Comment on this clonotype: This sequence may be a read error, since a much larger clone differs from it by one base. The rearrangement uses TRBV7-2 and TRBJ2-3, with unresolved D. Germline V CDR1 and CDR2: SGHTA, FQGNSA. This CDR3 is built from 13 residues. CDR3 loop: CASSLIRRDTRYF. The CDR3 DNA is TGTGCCAGCAGCTTAATTCGGAGAGATACGCGGTATTTT.

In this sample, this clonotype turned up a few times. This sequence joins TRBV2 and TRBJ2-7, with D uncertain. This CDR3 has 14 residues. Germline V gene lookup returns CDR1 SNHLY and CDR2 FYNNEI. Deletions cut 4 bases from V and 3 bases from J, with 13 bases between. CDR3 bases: TGTGCCAGCAGTGGCGGCAGGTTTGTCTACGAGCAGTACTTC. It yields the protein CASSGGRFVYEQYF.

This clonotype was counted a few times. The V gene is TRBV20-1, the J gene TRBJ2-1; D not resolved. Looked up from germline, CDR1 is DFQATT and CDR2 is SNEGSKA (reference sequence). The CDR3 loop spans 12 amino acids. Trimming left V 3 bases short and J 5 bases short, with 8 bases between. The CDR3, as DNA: TGCAGTGCTAGTTCACAGAACAATGAGCAGTTCTTC. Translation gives CSASSQNNEQFF.

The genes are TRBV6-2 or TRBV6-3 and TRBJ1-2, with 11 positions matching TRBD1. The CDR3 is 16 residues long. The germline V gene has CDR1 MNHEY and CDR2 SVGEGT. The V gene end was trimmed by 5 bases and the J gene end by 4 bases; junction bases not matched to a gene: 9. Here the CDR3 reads CASSLHSGTGGYGYTF. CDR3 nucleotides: TGTGCCAGCAGTCTTCATTCCGGGACAGGGGGCTATGGCTACACCTTC.

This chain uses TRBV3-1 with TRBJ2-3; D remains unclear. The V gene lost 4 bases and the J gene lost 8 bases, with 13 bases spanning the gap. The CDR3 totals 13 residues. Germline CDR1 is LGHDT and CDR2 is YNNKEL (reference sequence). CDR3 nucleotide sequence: TGTGCCAGCAGCCCCCATAGCCAAGGTACGCAGTATTTT. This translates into CASSPHSQGTQYF.

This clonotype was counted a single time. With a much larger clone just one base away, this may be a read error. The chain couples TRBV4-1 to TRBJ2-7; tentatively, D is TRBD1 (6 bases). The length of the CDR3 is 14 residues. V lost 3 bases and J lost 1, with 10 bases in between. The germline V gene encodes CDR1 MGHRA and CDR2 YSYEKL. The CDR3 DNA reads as TGCGCCAGCAGCCATCCACAGGGTTCCTACGAGCAGTACTTC. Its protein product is CASSHPQGSYEQYF.

CDR3 bases: TGTGCCATCAGTGATCGGGCAGGGGCCGTCTATGGCTACACCTTC. Translated, it gives CAISDRAGAVYGYTF. The V gene is TRBV10-3, the J gene TRBJ1-2; D might be TRBD1 (6 bases). V lost 3 bases to trimming and J lost 4 bases, with 15 bases between them. Germline V lookup: CDR1 ENHRY, CDR2 SYGVKD. The CDR3 is 15 residues long.

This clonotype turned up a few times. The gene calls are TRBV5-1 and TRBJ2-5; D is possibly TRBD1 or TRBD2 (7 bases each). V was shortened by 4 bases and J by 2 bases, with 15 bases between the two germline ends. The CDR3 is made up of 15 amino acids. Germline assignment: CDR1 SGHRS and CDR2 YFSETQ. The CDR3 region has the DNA TGCGCCAGCAGCACCAGCGGGACAGTACAAGAGACCCAGTACTTC. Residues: CASSTSGTVQETQYF.

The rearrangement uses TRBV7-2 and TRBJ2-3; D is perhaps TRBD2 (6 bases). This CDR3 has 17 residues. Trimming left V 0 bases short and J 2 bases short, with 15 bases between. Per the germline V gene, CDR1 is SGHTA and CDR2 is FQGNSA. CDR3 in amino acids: CASSLAGGSGTTDTQYF. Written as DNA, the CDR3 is TGTGCCAGCAGCTTAGCGGGGGGTAGCGGAACCACAGATACGCAGTATTTT.

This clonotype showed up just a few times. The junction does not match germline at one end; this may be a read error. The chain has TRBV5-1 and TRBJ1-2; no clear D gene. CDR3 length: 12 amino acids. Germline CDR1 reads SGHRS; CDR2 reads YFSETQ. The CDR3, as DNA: TGCGTCAGCAGCTTGGTGGGATATGGCTACACCTTC. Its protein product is CVSSLVGYGYTF. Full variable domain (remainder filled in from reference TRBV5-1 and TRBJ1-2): KAGVTQTPRYLIKTRGQQVTLSCSPISGHRSVSWYQQTPGQGLQFLFEYFSETQRNKGNFPGRFSGRQFSNSRSEMNVSTLELGDSALYLCVSSLVGYGYTFGSGTRLTVV.

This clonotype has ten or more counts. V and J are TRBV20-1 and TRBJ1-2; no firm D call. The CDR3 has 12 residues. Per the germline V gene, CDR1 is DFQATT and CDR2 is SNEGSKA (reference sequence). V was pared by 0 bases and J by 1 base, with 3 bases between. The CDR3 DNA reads TGCAGTGCTAGAGACAATAACTATGGCTACACCTTC. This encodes CSARDNNYGYTF.

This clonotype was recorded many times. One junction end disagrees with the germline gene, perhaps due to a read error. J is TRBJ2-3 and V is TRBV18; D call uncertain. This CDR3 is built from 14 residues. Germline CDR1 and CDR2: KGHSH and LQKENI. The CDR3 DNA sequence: TGCGCCAGCAGCCCCACGGCTAGCACAGATACGCAGTATTTT. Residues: CASSPTASTDTQYF. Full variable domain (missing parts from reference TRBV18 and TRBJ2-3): NAGVMQNPRHLVRRRGQEARLRCSPMKGHSHVYWYRQLPEEGLKFMVYLQKENIIDESGMPKERFSAEFPKEGPSILRIQQVVRGDSAAYFCASSPTASTDTQYFGPGTRLTVL.

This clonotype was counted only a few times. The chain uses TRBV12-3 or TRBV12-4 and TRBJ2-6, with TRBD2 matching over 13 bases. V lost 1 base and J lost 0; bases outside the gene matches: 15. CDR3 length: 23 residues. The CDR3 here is CASSLVGRGLAGPKFSGANVLTF. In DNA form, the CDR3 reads TGTGCCAGCAGTTTAGTCGGCCGGGGACTAGCGGGACCCAAATTCTCTGGGGCCAACGTCCTGACTTTC.

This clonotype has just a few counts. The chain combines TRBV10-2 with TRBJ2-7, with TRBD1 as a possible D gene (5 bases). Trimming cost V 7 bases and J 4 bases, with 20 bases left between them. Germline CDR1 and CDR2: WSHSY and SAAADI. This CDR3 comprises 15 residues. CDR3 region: CASKDTNRRAYEQYF. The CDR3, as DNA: TGCGCCAGCAAGGACACCAACCGACGGGCATACGAGCAGTACTTC.

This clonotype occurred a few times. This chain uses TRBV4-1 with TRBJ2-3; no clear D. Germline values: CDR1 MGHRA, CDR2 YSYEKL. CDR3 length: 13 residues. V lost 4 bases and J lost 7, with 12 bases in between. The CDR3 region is CASSLPLGNTQYF. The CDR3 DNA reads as TGCGCCAGCAGCCTCCCCCTAGGGAATACGCAGTATTTT.

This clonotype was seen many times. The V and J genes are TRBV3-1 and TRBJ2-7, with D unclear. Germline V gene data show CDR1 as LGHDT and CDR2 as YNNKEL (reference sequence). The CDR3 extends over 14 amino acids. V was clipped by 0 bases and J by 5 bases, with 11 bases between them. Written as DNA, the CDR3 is TGTGCCAGCAGCCAAGAGGTGGGTGTCCACGAGCAGTACTTC. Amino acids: CASSQEVGVHEQYF.

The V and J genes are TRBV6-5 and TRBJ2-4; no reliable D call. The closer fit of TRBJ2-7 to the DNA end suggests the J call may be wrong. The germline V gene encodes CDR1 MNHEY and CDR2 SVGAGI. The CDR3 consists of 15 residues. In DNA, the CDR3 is TGTGCCAGCGATATTTCTATGGGTGCCTCCTACGAGCAGTACTTC. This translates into CASDISMGASYEQYF.

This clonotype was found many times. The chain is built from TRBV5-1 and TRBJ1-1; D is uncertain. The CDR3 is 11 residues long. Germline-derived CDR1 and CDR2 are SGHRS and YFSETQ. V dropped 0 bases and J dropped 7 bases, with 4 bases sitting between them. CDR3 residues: CASSLGNEAFF. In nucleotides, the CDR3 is TGCGCCAGCAGCTTGGGGAATGAAGCTTTCTTT.